Reported below is one T cell receptor (beta chain). The antigen remains undetermined. The germline gives CDR1 SEHNR, CDR2 FQNEAQ (reference sequence). The CDR3 has 12 residues. The data are from a study of monozygotic twins with inflammatory bowel disease. General study findings and limits: Repertoires of patients may have been made more variable by differing immunosuppressive treatments.

The input for each TCR library was 3,500 to 4,500 ng of total RNA. Per individual sample, eight separate reactions were used to make cDNA. Using TCRalpha and TCRbeta cDNA, the researchers carried out two nested PCRs that lasted 16 and 9 cycles. TCRdb re-called the 5' RACE reads and catalogs CDR3 proteins one per entry, DNA excluded. The sample includes roughly 300,000 distinct CDR3 sequences. Sequencing was performed on blood. The chain recombines TRBV7-9 with TRBJ2-1; TCRdb names TRBD1, which stays unverified in the absence of DNA. The receptor comes from a human donor with ulcerative colitis or Crohn's disease, or a healthy co-twin of an affected twin (not recorded which). CDR3 sequence: CASSLARDEQFF.